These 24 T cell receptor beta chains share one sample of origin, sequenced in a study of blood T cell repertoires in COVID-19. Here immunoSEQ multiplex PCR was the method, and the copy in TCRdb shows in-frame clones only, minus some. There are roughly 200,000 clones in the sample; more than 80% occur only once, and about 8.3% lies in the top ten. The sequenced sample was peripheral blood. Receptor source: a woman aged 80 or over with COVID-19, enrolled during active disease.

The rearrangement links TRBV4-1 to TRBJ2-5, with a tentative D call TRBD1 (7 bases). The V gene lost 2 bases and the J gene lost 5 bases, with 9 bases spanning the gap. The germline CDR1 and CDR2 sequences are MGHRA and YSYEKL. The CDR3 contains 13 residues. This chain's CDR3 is CASSQPGGETQYF. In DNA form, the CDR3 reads TGCGCCAGCAGCCAACCAGGGGGGGAGACCCAGTACTTC.

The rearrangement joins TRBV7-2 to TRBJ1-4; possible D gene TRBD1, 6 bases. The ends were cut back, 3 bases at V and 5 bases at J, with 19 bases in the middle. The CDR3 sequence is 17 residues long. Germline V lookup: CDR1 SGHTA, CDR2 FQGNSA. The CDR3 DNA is TGTGCCAGCAGCTTGCGGGGGCGGCTTGTTCGGAATGAAAAACTGTTTTTT. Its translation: CASSLRGRLVRNEKLFF.

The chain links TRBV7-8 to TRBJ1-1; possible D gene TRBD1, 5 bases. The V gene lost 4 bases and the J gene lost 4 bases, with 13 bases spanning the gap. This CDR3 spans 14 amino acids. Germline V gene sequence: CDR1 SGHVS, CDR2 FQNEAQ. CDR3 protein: CASSYNQGGTEAFF. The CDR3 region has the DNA TGTGCCAGCAGCTACAACCAGGGAGGCACTGAAGCTTTCTTT.

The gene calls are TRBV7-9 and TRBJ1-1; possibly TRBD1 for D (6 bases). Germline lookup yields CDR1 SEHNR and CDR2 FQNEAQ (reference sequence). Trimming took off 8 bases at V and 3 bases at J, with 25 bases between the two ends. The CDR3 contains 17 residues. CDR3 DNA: TGTGCCAGCGGCGGACCGGGGGGGCGAGCATGGGACACTGAAGCTTTCTTT. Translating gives CASGGPGGRAWDTEAFF.

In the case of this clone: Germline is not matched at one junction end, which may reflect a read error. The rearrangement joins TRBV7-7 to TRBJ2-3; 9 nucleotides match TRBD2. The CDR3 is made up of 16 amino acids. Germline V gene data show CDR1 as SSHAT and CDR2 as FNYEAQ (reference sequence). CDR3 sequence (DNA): TGTGCTAGCAGCTCTTTAGCGGGGGCTAGGGCAGATACGCAGTATTTT. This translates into CASSSLAGARADTQYF.

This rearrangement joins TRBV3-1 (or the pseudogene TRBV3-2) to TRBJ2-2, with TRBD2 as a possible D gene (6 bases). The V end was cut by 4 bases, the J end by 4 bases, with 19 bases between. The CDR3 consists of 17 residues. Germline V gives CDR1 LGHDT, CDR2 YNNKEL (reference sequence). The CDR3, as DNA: TGTGCCAGCAGCCTCGACCTAGCAGGACTATCCACCGGGGAGCTGTTTTTT. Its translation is CASSLDLAGLSTGELFF.

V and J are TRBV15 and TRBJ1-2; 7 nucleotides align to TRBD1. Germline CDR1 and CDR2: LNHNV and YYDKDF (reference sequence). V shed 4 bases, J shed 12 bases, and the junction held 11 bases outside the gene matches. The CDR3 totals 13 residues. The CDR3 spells CATSKGTVTADTF. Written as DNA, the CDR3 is TGTGCCACCAGCAAAGGGACAGTCACCGCAGACACCTTC.

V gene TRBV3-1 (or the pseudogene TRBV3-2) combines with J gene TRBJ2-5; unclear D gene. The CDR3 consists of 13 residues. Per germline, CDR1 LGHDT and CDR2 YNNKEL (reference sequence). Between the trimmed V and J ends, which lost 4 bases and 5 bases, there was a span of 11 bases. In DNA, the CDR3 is TGTGCCAGCAGCCGAAAAAATGAGGAGACCCAGTACTTC. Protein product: CASSRKNEETQYF.

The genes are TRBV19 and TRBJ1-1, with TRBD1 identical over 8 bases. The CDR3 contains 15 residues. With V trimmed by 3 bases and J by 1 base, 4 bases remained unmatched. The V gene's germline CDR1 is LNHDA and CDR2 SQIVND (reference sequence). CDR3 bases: TGTGCCAGTAGTATCGCAGGGGGCGCGAACACTGAAGCTTTCTTT. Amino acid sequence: CASSIAGGANTEAFF.

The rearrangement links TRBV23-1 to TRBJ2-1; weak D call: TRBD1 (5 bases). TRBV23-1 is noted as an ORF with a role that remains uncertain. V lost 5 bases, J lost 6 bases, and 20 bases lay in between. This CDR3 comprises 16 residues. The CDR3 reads CASSFLGPRGPNEQFF. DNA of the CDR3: TGCGCCAGCAGTTTTCTCGGGCCTAGGGGCCCCAATGAGCAGTTCTTC.

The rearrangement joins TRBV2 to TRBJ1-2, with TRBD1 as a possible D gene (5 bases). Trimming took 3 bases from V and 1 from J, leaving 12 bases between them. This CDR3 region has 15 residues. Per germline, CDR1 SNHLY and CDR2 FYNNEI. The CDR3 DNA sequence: TGTGCCAGCAGTGATTTCAGGGCCCGTAACTATGGCTACACCTTC. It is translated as CASSDFRARNYGYTF.

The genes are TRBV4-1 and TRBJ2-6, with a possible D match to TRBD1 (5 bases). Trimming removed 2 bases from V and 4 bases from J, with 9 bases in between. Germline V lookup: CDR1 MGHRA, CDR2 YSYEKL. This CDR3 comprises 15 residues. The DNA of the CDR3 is TGCGCCAGCAGCCAAACAGGCTCAGGGGCCAACGTCCTGACTTTC. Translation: CASSQTGSGANVLTF.

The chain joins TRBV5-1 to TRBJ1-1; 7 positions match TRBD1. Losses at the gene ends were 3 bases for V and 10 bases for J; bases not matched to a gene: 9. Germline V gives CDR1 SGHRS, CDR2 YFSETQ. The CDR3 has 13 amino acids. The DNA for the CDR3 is TGCGCCAGCAGCTGGGACAGCGACAGCGTAGCTTTCTTT. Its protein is CASSWDSDSVAFF.

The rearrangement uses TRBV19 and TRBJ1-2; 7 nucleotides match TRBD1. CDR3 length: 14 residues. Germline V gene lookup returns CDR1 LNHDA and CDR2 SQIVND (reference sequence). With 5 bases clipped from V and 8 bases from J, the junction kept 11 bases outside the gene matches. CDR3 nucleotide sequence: TGTGCCAGTAGTTCCTTCCCCCACAGGGGCGGCTACACCTTC. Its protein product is CASSSFPHRGGYTF.

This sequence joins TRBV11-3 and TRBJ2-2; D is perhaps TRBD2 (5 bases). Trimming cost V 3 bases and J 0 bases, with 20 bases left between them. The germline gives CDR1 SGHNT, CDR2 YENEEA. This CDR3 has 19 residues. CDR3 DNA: TGTGCCAGCAGCTTGGACTTTCCTGGGCGGCAAACGAACACCGGGGAGCTGTTTTTT. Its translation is CASSLDFPGRQTNTGELFF.

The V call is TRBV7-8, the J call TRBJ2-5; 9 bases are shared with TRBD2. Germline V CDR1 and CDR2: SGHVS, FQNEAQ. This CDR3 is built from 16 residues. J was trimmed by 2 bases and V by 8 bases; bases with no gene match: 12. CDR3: CASGPRRLAGQETQYF. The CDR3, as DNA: TGTGCCAGCGGCCCACGGCGGCTAGCGGGACAAGAGACCCAGTACTTC.

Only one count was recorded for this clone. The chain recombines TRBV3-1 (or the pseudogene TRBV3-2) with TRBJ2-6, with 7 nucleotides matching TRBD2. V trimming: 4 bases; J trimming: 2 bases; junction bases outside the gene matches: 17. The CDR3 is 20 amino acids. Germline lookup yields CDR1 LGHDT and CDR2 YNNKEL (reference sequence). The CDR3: CASSPPPGGGGFTGANVLTF. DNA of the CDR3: TGTGCCAGCAGCCCTCCACCTGGTGGGGGGGGATTCACTGGGGCCAACGTCCTGACTTTC.

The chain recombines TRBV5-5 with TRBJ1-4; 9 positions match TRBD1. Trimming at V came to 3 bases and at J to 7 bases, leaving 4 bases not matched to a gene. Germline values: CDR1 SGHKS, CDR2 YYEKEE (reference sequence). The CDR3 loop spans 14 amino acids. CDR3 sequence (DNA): TGTGCCAGCAGCTCGGGACAGGGAGGTGAAAAACTGTTTTTT. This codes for CASSSGQGGEKLFF.

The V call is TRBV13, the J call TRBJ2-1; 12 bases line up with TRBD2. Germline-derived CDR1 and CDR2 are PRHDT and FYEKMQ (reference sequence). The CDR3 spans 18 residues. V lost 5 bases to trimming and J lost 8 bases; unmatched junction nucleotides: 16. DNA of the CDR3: TGTGCCAGCAGCCTGGGACTAGCGGGTCCGGTCGGTGGGGATGAGCAGTTCTTC. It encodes CASSLGLAGPVGGDEQFF.

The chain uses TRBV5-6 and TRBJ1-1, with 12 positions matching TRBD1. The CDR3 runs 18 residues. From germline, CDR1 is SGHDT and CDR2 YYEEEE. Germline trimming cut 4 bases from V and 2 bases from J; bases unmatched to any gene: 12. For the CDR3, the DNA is TGTGCCAGCAGCCGTTTCCGGGACAGGGGGCTACTAAACACTGAAGCTTTCTTT. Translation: CASSRFRDRGLLNTEAFF.

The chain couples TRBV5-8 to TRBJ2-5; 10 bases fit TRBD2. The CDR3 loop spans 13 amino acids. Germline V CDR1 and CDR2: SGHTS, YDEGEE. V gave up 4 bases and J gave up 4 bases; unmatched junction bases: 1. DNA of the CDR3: TGTGCCAGCAGCACTAGCGGGACAGAGACCCAGTACTTC. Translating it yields CASSTSGTETQYF.

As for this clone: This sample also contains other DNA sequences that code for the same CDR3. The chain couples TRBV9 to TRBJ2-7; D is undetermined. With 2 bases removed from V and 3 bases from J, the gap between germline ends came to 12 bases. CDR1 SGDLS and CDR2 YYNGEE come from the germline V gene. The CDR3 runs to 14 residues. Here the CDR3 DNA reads TGTGCCAGCAGCGTTGGAACATCAGGCTACGAGCAGTACTTC. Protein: CASSVGTSGYEQYF.

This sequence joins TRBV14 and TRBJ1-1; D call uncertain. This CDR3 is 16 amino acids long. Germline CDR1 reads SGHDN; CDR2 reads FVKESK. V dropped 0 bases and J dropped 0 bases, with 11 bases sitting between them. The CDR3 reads CASSQELRTLNTEAFF. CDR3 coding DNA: TGTGCCAGCAGCCAAGAGTTACGTACACTGAACACTGAAGCTTTCTTT.

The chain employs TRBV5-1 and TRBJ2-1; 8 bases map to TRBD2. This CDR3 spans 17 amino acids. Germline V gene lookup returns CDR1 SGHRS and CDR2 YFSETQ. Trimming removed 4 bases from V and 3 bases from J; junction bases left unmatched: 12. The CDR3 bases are TGCGCCAGCAGCCCTTTACCAATAGCGGGAATCTACAATGAGCAGTTCTTC. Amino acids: CASSPLPIAGIYNEQFF.